This TCR beta chain was sequenced for a study of blood T cells in healthy people across ages. A sample-barcoded 5' primer and a J-beta primer mix were used in a second PCR of roughly 7 to 11 cycles. TCRdb reprocessed the 5' RACE reads with MiXCR, giving one entry per CDR3 protein. The sample lists about 1,500,000 distinct CDR3 sequences; 35% to 45% were seen once. Germline values: CDR1 SGHRS, CDR2 YFSETQ. The trim removed 2 bases at V and 4 bases at J, leaving 8 bases unmatched. The CDR3 covers 15 residues. The origin of this receptor is a woman younger than 35 in good health. The sample comprised blood. The J gene is TRBJ2-5, the V gene TRBV5-1, with 7 bases lining up with TRBD2. The CDR3 nucleotides read TGCGCCAGCAGCTTAGGCGGGAGAACCTCAGAGACCCAGTACTTC. Protein sequence: CASSLGGRTSETQYF.